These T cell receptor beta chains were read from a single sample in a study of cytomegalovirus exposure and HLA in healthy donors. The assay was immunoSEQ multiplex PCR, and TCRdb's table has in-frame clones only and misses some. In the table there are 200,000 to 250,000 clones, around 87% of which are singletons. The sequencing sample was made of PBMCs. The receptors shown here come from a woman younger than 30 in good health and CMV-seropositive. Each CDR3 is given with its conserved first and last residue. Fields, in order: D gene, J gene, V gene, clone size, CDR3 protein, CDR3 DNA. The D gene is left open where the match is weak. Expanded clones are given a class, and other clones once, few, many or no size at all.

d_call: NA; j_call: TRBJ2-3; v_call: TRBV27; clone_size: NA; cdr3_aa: CASSFGGSNTDTQYF; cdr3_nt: TGTGCCAGCAGTTTTGGTGGGAGTAACACAGATACGCAGTATTTT
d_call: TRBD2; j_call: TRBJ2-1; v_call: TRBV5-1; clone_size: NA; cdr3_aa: CASSHRTSANSYNEQFF; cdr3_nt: TGCGCCAGCAGCCATAGGACTAGCGCCAACTCCTACAATGAGCAGTTCTTC
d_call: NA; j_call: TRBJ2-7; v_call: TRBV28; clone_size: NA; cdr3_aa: CASSFPIMDSSYEQYF; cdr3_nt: TGTGCCAGCAGTTTCCCCATTATGGACAGCTCCTACGAGCAGTACTTC
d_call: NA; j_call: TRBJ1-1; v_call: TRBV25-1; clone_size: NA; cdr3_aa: CASRPPGVANTEAFF; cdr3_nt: TGTGCCAGCAGGCCCCCCGGGGTCGCGAACACTGAAGCTTTCTTT
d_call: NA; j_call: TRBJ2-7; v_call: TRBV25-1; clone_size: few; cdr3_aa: CASSPGLIYEQYF; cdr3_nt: TGTGCCAGCTCCCCGGGACTTATCTACGAGCAGTACTTC
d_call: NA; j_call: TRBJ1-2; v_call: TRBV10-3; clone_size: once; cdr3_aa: CAISESAGPNYGYTF; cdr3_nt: TGTGCCATCAGTGAGTCGGCAGGCCCGAACTATGGCTACACCTTC
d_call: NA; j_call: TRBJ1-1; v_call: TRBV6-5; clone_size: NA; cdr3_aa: CASSRRAFTNTEAFF; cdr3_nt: TGTGCCAGCAGTAGGAGGGCCTTCACGAACACTGAAGCTTTCTTT
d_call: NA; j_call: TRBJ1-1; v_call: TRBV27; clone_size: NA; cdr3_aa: CASSLVFPPLGGNRAFF; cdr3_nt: TGTGCCAGCAGTTTAGTTTTCCCTCCTCTCGGCGGTAATAGAGCTTTCTTT
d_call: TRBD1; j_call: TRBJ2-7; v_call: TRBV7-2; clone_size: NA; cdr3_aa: CASRGDSSYEQYF; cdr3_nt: TGTGCCAGCCGAGGGGACAGTTCTTACGAGCAGTACTTC
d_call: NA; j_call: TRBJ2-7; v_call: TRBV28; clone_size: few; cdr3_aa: CASTRHGSYEQYF; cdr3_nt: TGTGCCAGCACGCGACATGGCTCCTACGAGCAGTACTTC
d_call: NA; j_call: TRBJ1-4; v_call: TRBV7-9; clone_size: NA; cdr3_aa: CASSLEDSENEKLFF; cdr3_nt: TGTGCCAGCAGCTTAGAGGACAGTGAAAATGAAAAACTGTTTTTT
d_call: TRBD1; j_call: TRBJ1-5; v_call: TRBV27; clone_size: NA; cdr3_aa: CASSSGTDGNQPQHF; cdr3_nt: TGTGCCAGCAGCTCTGGGACAGACGGCAATCAGCCCCAGCATTTT
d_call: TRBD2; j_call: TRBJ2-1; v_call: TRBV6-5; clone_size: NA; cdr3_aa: CASSYSRTSGREQFF; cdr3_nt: TGTGCCAGCAGTTACTCGCGGACTAGCGGGAGGGAGCAGTTCTTC
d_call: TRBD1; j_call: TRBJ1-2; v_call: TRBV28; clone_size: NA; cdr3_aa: CASSNGGQGWDGYTF; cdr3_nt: TGTGCCAGCAGTAACGGAGGACAGGGATGGGATGGCTACACCTTC
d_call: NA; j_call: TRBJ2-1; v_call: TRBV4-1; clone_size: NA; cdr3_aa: CASSQDISTGAYNEQFF; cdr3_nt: TGCGCCAGCAGCCAAGATATATCGACGGGAGCCTACAATGAGCAGTTCTTC
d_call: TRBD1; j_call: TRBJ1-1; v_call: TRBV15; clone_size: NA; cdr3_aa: CATSLDRVGAFF; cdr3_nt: TGTGCCACCAGCCTAGACAGGGTCGGAGCTTTCTTT
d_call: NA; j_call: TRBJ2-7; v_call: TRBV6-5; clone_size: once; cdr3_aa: CASSSARAEPFYEQYF; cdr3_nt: TGTGCCAGCAGTTCGGCTCGAGCGGAGCCGTTCTACGAGCAGTACTTC
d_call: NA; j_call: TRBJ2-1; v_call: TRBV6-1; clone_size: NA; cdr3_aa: CASSELRVDEQFF; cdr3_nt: TGTGCCAGCAGTGAGCTCAGGGTCGATGAGCAGTTCTTC
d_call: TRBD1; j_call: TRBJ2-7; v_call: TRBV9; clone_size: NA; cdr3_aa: CASSPGGQGAYYEQYF; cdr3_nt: TGTGCCAGCAGCCCCGGGGGACAGGGGGCTTACTACGAGCAGTACTTC
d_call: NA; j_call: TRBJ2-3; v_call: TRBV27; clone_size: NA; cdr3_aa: CASSLVGGAGTDTQYF; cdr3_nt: TGTGCCAGCAGTTTAGTGGGGGGAGCCGGCACAGATACGCAGTATTTT
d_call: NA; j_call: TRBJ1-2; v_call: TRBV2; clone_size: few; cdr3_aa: CASSIRGRYGYTF; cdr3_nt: TGTGCCAGCAGTATCAGGGGCCGCTATGGCTACACCTTC
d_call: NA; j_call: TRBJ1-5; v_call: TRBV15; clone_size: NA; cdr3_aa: CATSRDQGKKPQHF; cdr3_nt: TGTGCCACCAGCAGAGATCAGGGGAAGAAGCCCCAGCATTTT
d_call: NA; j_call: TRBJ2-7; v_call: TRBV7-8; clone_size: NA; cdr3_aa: CASSFGSSYEQYF; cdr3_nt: TGTGCCAGCAGCTTCGGGAGCTCCTACGAGCAGTACTTC
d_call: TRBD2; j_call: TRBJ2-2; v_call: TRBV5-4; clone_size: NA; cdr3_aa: CASSSSGTSGRVRTGELFF; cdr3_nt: TGTGCCAGCAGCTCCTCCGGGACTAGCGGGAGGGTACGGACCGGGGAGCTGTTTTTT
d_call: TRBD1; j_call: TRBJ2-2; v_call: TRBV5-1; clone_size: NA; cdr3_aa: CASNDPWTGKAGELFF; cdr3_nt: TGCGCCAGCAACGACCCCTGGACAGGGAAAGCCGGGGAGCTGTTTTTT
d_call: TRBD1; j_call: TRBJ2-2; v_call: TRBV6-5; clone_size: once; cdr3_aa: CASTRTGETGELFF; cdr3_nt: TGTGCCAGCACTCGGACAGGGGAGACCGGGGAGCTGTTTTTT
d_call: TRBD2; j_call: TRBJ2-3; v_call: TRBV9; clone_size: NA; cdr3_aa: CASSVGASGTDTQYF; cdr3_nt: TGTGCCAGCAGCGTAGGTGCTAGCGGGACAGATACGCAGTATTTT
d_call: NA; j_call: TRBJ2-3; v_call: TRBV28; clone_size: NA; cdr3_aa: CASRPPVGSTDTQYF; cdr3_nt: TGTGCCAGCAGACCCCCGGTCGGGTCCACAGATACGCAGTATTTT
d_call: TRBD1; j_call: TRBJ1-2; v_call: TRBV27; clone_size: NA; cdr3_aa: CASSPLTIGGTGLRRGYGYTF; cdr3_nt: TGTGCCAGCAGTCCCCTCACGATAGGGGGGACAGGGTTGAGGCGAGGCTATGGCTACACCTTC
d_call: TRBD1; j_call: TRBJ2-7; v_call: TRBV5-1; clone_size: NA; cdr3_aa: CASSLTGVYEQYF; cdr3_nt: TGCGCCAGCAGCTTGACAGGGGTCTACGAGCAGTACTTC
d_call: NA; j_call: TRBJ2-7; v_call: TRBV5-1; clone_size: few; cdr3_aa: CASSWDSSYEQYF; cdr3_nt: TGCGCCAGCAGCTGGGACTCCTCCTACGAGCAGTACTTC
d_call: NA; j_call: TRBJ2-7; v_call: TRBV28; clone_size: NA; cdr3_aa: CASRGRGAQEQYF; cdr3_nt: TGTGCCAGCCGAGGTCGGGGGGCTCAGGAGCAGTACTTC
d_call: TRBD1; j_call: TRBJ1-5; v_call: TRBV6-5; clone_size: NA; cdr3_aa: CASSSTGVQPQHF; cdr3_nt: TGTGCCAGCAGTTCTACAGGGGTCCAGCCCCAGCATTTT
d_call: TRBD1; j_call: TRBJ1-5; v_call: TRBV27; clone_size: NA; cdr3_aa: CASSLPLHGTVNQPQHF; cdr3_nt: TGTGCCAGCAGTTTACCCCTTCACGGGACAGTCAATCAGCCCCAGCATTTT
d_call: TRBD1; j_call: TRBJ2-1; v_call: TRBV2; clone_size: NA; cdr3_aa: CASSLYRGYDNEQFF; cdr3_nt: TGTGCCAGCAGTCTTTACAGGGGGTACGACAATGAGCAGTTCTTC
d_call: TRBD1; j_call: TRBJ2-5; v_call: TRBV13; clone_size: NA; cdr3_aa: CASSLGRGTGGETQYF; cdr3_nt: TGTGCCAGCAGCTTAGGCCGAGGGACAGGGGGGGAGACCCAGTACTTC
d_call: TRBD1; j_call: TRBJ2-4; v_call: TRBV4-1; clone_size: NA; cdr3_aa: CASSQVRGRDSLYF; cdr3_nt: TGCGCCAGCAGCCAAGTACGGGGCCGGGACAGCCTTTACTTC
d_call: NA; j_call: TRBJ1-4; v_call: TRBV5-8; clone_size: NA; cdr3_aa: CASSLLGENEKLFF; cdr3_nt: TGTGCCAGCAGCTTGCTGGGAGAGAATGAAAAACTGTTTTTT
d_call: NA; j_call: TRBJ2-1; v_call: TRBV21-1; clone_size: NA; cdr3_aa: CASTGPTGGAHNEQFF; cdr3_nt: TGTGCCAGCACCGGACCGACAGGGGGCGCCCACAATGAGCAGTTCTTC
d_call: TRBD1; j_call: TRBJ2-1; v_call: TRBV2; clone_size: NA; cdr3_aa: CASSTDRDFFYNEQFF; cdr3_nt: TGTGCCAGCAGTACGGACAGGGATTTTTTCTACAATGAGCAGTTCTTC
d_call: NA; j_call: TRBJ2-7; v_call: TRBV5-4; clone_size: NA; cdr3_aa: CASSYGQIYEQYF; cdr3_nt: TGTGCCAGCAGCTACGGACAGATCTACGAGCAGTACTTC
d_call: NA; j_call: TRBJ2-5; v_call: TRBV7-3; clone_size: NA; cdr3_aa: CASSLSGGTQYF; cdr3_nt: TGTGCCAGCAGCTTAAGTGGAGGGACCCAGTACTTC